The 26 T cell receptor beta chains given below trace back to one sample, sequenced in a study of prognosis after radiotherapy for stage I lung cancer. Researchers used two-round multiplex PCR to amplify TCR beta CDR3 starting from genomic DNA. During first-round PCR, primers specific to each TRBV and TRBJ gene were used. Using its own MiXCR run on the multiplex PCR reads, TCRdb lists one record per CDR3 protein. The sample lists around 12,000 distinct CDR3 sequences; roughly 56% were seen once. The specimen was PBMCs, collected before or after stereotactic body radiation therapy (not recorded which). Every receptor here comes from a donor over 45 with non-small cell lung cancer.

The chain couples TRBV20-1 to TRBJ1-1; D is possibly TRBD1 (5 bases). Germline-derived CDR1 and CDR2 are DFQATT and SNEGSKA (reference sequence). The CDR3 is 12 residues long. The V gene lost 1 base and the J gene lost 9 bases, with 12 bases spanning the gap. CDR3: CSARVGGAKAFF. The CDR3 DNA sequence: TGCAGTGCTAGAGTGGGAGGGGCGAAAGCTTTCTTT.

Of note for this clonotype: Germline is not matched at one junction end, which may reflect a read error. The gene calls are TRBV5-1 and TRBJ2-7; tentatively, D is TRBD2 (6 bases). The CDR3 length is 14 residues. Germline V gene sequence: CDR1 SGHRS, CDR2 YFSETQ. CDR3 region: CASSLSGGSYEKYF. The CDR3 DNA sequence: TGCGCCAGCAGCTTGAGCGGAGGGTCATACGAGAAGTACTTC.

This clonotype appeared once. The J gene is TRBJ2-2, the V gene TRBV27; TRBD1 might be the D (6 bases). The CDR3 is 14 residues long. Germline V CDR1 and CDR2: MNHEY, SMNVEV (reference sequence). Trimming left V 10 bases short and J 5 bases short, with 17 bases between. CDR3 protein: CAIRSGVFTGELFF. The CDR3 DNA sequence: TGTGCCATCCGGTCAGGGGTATTTACCGGGGAGCTGTTTTTT.

V usage is TRBV6-2 or TRBV6-3 and J usage is TRBJ1-6; tentative D call: TRBD1 (5 bases). The CDR3 has 17 amino acids. V lost 0 bases and J 5 bases, leaving 14 bases between the germline ends. CDR1 MNHEY and CDR2 SVGEGT come from the germline V gene. The DNA of the CDR3 is TGTGCCAGCAGTTACTCCGCAGGGATGATGGATAATTCACCCCTCCACTTT. The encoded protein is CASSYSAGMMDNSPLHF.

This sequence joins TRBV20-1 and TRBJ1-1; 8 bases map to TRBD1. This CDR3 spans 15 amino acids. Germline CDR1 reads DFQATT; CDR2 reads SNEGSKA (reference sequence). CDR3 nucleotides: TGCAATGATAGAGTCACGGACAGGGCGAACACTGAAGCTTTCTTT. Translation: CNDRVTDRANTEAFF.

The CDR3 reads CASSFGDSEPNYGYTF. The DNA for the CDR3 is TGTGCCAGCAGTTTTGGGGACAGCGAACCTAACTATGGCTACACCTTC. The gene calls are TRBV28 and TRBJ1-2, with 7 bases matching TRBD1. This CDR3 contains 16 residues. Germline CDR1 reads MDHEN; CDR2 reads SYDVKM. Trimming took 3 bases from V and 0 from J; bases not matched to a gene: 7.

By sample share, this clonotype is medium-sized. The chain links TRBV27 to TRBJ1-5; D is uncertain. This CDR3 has 14 residues. The V gene lost 4 bases and the J gene lost 2 bases, with 9 bases spanning the gap. Germline V gives CDR1 MNHEY, CDR2 SMNVEV (reference sequence). The CDR3 DNA reads as TGTGCCAGCAGTTCAGCATATGGCAATCAGCCCCAGCATTTT. Its protein is CASSSAYGNQPQHF.

Comments on this clonotype: This likely stems from a read error, as it lies one base from a far larger clone. This chain connects TRBV11-1 to TRBJ2-2; D is undetermined. CDR1 and CDR2 (germline): SGHAT, FQDESV (reference sequence). There are 15 residues in the CDR3. The CDR3 region is CASILGQLLTGELFF. In nucleotides, the CDR3 is TGTGCCAGCATCTTAGGGCAGCTTCTCACCGGGGAGCTGTTTTTT.

Note on this clonotype: The conserved phenylalanine or tryptophan normally closing the CDR3 is absent here, so this likely arose from a read error. The rearrangement uses TRBV12-3 or TRBV12-4 and TRBJ2-6, with no clear D. The V end lost 2 bases, the J end lost 0 bases, and 2 bases lay between the germline ends. The CDR3 has 14 residues. DNA for the CDR3: TGTGCCAGCAGTTTAACCTCTGGGGCCAACGTCCTGACTTCC. Encoded protein: CASSLTSGANVLTS.

About this clonotype itself: It is likely a read error: a sequence one base away is far more abundant. The rearrangement links TRBV6-4 to TRBJ2-1; D is undetermined. Germline V CDR1 and CDR2: MRHNA, SNTAGT. The germline V and J ends were trimmed by 5 bases and 9 bases, with 11 bases remaining between them. CDR3 length: 12 residues. CDR3 region: CASSPGWGEQFF. CDR3 DNA sequence: TGTGCCAGCAGTCCGGGCTGGGGTGAGCAGTTCTTC.

Judged by abundance, this clonotype is medium-sized. The chain joins TRBV12-3 or TRBV12-4 to TRBJ2-3; 10 nucleotides match TRBD2. The junction had 10 bases not matched to a gene; V was cut back by 6 bases and J by 7 bases. The CDR3 is made up of 15 amino acids. In nucleotides, the CDR3 is TGTGCCAGCAGACGAATAGCGGGGGGCCTAAATACGCAGTATTTT. It encodes CASRRIAGGLNTQYF.

V and J are TRBV5-1 and TRBJ1-2, with 8 nucleotides matching TRBD1. Germline V gives CDR1 SGHRS, CDR2 YFSETQ. The CDR3 sequence is 17 residues long. V lost 1 base to trimming and J lost 0 bases; unmatched junction nucleotides: 8. CDR3 DNA: TGCGCCAGCAGCTTGAGGACAGGGAGTACTACTAACTATGGCTACACCTTC. This gives the protein CASSLRTGSTTNYGYTF.

As for this clonotype: This likely reflects a read error, since a far larger clone is one base away. V is TRBV6-1 and J is TRBJ1-1; 8 positions match TRBD1. The V segment lost 7 bases and the J segment 5 bases; nucleotides outside the gene matches: 9. Germline CDR1 reads MNHNS; CDR2 reads SASEGT. The CDR3 has 14 residues. DNA for the CDR3: TGTGCCAGCATTTTCAGGGGGCTGTGGACTGAAGCTTTCTTT. Protein sequence: CASIFRGLWTEAFF.

This clonotype qualifies as medium-sized. V and J are TRBV4-1 and TRBJ2-3, with 13 bases identical to TRBD2. The CDR3 is 21 residues long. Per the germline V gene, CDR1 is MGHRA and CDR2 is YSYEKL. The trim removed 0 bases at V and 4 bases at J, leaving 16 bases unmatched. The CDR3 protein is CASSQEPLKRLAGGLSDTQYF. The CDR3 DNA reads TGCGCCAGCAGCCAAGAACCTCTAAAACGACTAGCGGGGGGTCTCTCAGATACGCAGTATTTT.

Sample share makes this clonotype medium-sized. The CDR3 nucleotides read TGTGCCAGTAGTATAGGGCAGGTGAACACTGAAGCTTTCTTT. This sequence encodes CASSIGQVNTEAFF. The chain couples TRBV19 to TRBJ1-1; D is ambiguous. The CDR3 totals 14 residues. Trimming pared 1 base from V and 0 bases from J, leaving 6 bases between. CDR1 LNHDA and CDR2 SQIVND come from the germline V gene (reference sequence).

The chain recombines TRBV20-1 with TRBJ1-3; D uncertain. The CDR3 totals 14 residues. The V end lost 2 bases, the J end lost 0 bases, and 8 bases lay between the germline ends. Germline V CDR1 and CDR2: DFQATT, SNEGSKA (reference sequence). CDR3 region: CSARMGGSGNTIYF. The CDR3 DNA sequence: TGCAGTGCTAGAATGGGCGGCTCTGGAAACACCATATATTTT.

This chain connects TRBV6-1 to TRBJ2-1; 12 nucleotides align to TRBD1. CDR3 length: 15 amino acids. Trimming took 7 bases from V and 12 from J; bases not matched to a gene: 13. Germline CDR1 and CDR2: MNHNS and SASEGT. The CDR3 sequence: CASIERDRGLFGQFF. In DNA, the CDR3 is TGTGCCAGCATTGAGAGGGACAGGGGGCTCTTTGGGCAGTTCTTC.

By frequency in the sample, this clonotype is medium-sized. V and J are TRBV20-1 and TRBJ1-1, with TRBD1 identical over 7 bases. Germline CDR1 and CDR2: DFQATT and SNEGSKA (reference sequence). This CDR3 is built from 11 residues. The junction had 1 base not matched to a gene; V was cut back by 8 bases and J by 1 base. The CDR3 DNA reads TGCAGTACAGGGGCGAACACTGAAGCTTTCTTT. Translation gives CSTGANTEAFF.

At least ten counts were recorded for this clonotype. This chain connects TRBV9 to TRBJ2-3, with 7 positions matching TRBD2. The CDR3 covers 21 residues. The V gene's germline CDR1 is SGDLS and CDR2 YYNGEE. Trimming at V came to 0 bases and at J to 0 bases, leaving 19 bases not matched to a gene. CDR3 bases: TGTGCCAGCAGCGTAGTAGGCCCTTCGTCTAGCGGCCCCCTGAGCACAGATACGCAGTATTTT. It is translated as CASSVVGPSSSGPLSTDTQYF.

As for this clonotype: A far larger clone is a single base away, which makes a read error likely. The chain employs TRBV6-8 and TRBJ2-7; TRBD1 matches at 7 bases. V shed 4 bases and J 0 bases; nucleotides not matched to a gene: 6. The CDR3 loop spans 15 amino acids. Germline V gene data show CDR1 as MNHGY and CDR2 as SAAAGT. The CDR3 loop reads CASSWGQTYSYEQYF. CDR3 in DNA: TGTGCCAGCAGTTGGGGACAGACGTACTCCTACGAGCAGTACTTC.

This chain links TRBV4-1 with TRBJ2-5; TRBD2 matches 12 bases. This CDR3 is 16 amino acids long. J was trimmed by 4 bases and V by 10 bases; bases with no gene match: 13. Per the germline V gene, CDR1 is MGHRA and CDR2 is YSYEKL. The CDR3 nucleotides read TGCGCCATTAGCCCACTAGCGGGAGGCCGAGGAGAGACCCAGTACTTC. It is translated as CAISPLAGGRGETQYF.

The rearrangement joins TRBV24-1 to TRBJ2-2; D is uncertain. V lost 5 bases to trimming and J lost 6 bases, with 12 bases between them. Germline CDR1 KGHDR, CDR2 SFDVKD. The CDR3 is made up of 14 amino acids. Here the CDR3 reads CATSVRHVSGELFF. The CDR3 coding sequence is TGTGCCACCAGTGTGAGACATGTCTCCGGGGAGCTGTTTTTT.

On this clonotype itself: The junction departs from germline at one end; a sequencing error may be responsible. V gene TRBV7-9 combines with J gene TRBJ2-7; 7 positions match TRBD2. The CDR3 is made up of 13 amino acids. CDR1 is SEHNR, CDR2 FQNEAQ, per germline (reference sequence). The CDR3 loop is CSSSFGGSYDQYF. CDR3 nucleotide sequence: TGTTCCAGCAGCTTCGGGGGGTCCTACGATCAGTACTTC.

Within the sample, this clonotype is medium-sized. This chain links TRBV7-2 with TRBJ1-5; 7 bases line up with TRBD1. CDR1 is SGHTA, CDR2 FQGNSA, per germline. This CDR3 comprises 13 residues. Trimming cost V 3 bases and J 5 bases; bases outside gene matches: 1. As DNA, the CDR3 is TGTGCCAGCAGCTTGACAGGGTATCAGCCCCAGCATTTT. This sequence encodes CASSLTGYQPQHF.

The CDR3 sequence is CASSLAIDSQSDTQYF. CDR3 nucleotide sequence: TGCGCCAGCAGCTTAGCAATTGACAGCCAGTCAGATACGCAGTATTTT. The genes are TRBV5-1 and TRBJ2-3, with D tentatively TRBD1 (5 bases). There are 16 residues in the CDR3. From germline, CDR1 is SGHRS and CDR2 YFSETQ. The V and J ends lost 2 bases and 4 bases respectively, with 17 bases between them.

The rearrangement uses TRBV2 and TRBJ2-7, with 12 bases matching TRBD2. Unmatched junction bases numbered 5, after V lost 5 bases and J lost 3 bases. In germline, CDR1 is SNHLY, CDR2 FYNNEI. This CDR3 comprises 15 residues. The CDR3 DNA sequence: TGTGCCAGCAGTCCACGGACTAGCGGGAACTACGAGCAGTACTTC. Translation gives CASSPRTSGNYEQYF.